The 24 T cell receptor beta chains listed next were all sequenced from one sample in a study of identical twins. TCRdb recomputed calls from the 5' RACE reads with MiXCR, one row per CDR3 protein. The sample lists around 550,000 distinct CDR3 sequences, around 15% occurring once. These data are also associated with another study on yellow fever vaccine responses in identical twins.

Sequencing was performed on CD4+ T cells sorted from blood. The receptors here all came from a young woman in good health.

This clonotype was recorded a few times. The J gene is TRBJ1-4, the V gene TRBV5-1; 7 bases are shared with TRBD1. CDR1 and CDR2 (germline): SGHRS, YFSETQ. This CDR3 comprises 14 residues. V gave up 1 base and J gave up 6 bases; unmatched junction bases: 3. The CDR3 loop is CASSLRGPDEKLFF. For the CDR3, the DNA is TGCGCCAGCAGCTTGAGGGGGCCTGATGAAAAACTGTTTTTT.

This clonotype was seen more than once but under ten times. The chain employs TRBV19 and TRBJ2-1; 7 bases align to TRBD2. The J segment lost 3 bases and the V segment lost 6 bases, leaving 2 bases of the junction unmatched. The CDR3 contains 13 residues. CDR1 and CDR2 (germline): LNHDA, SQIVND (reference sequence). The CDR3 sequence: CASRGTIYNEQFF. CDR3 nucleotide sequence: TGTGCCAGTAGGGGGACTATCTACAATGAGCAGTTCTTC.

This clonotype was observed at least ten times. The chain recombines TRBV7-3 with TRBJ2-1; D uncertain. V shed 7 bases and J shed 0 bases, with 13 bases lying between them. The CDR3 is 15 amino acids. Germline V gene lookup returns CDR1 SGHTA and CDR2 FQGTGA. The CDR3 DNA sequence: TGTGCCAGCAACTGGCGTCCAGCCTCCTACAATGAGCAGTTCTTC. Residues: CASNWRPASYNEQFF.

The genes are TRBV20-1 and TRBJ2-5; D possibly uses TRBD1 or TRBD2 (5 bases each). The germline CDR1 and CDR2 sequences are DFQATT and SNEGSKA (reference sequence). There are 15 residues in the CDR3. Deletions cut 3 bases from V and 4 bases from J, with 18 bases between. The CDR3 is CSASPPGPSIETQYF. The CDR3 DNA is TGCAGTGCTAGTCCCCCGGGACCTTCCATAGAGACCCAGTACTTC.

This clonotype came up a few times. The chain recombines TRBV12-3 or TRBV12-4 with TRBJ2-1, with 14 positions matching TRBD2. The CDR3 length is 16 residues. J gave up 9 bases and V 6 bases, and 10 bases lay outside the gene matches. CDR3 amino acids: CASRTGTSGSHGEQFF. The CDR3 bases are TGTGCCAGCAGAACCGGGACTAGCGGGAGTCACGGTGAGCAGTTCTTC.

This clonotype was seen a few times. The chain carries TRBV18 and TRBJ2-1; D uncertain. V lost 3 bases to trimming and J lost 5 bases, with 11 bases between them. Germline V gene sequence: CDR1 KGHSH, CDR2 LQKENI. The length of the CDR3 is 14 residues. The CDR3 sequence is CASSPRTGNNEQFF. For the CDR3, the DNA is TGTGCCAGCTCACCCCGGACGGGTAACAATGAGCAGTTCTTC.

V is TRBV14 and J is TRBJ2-3, with a tentative D call TRBD1 (5 bases). V lost 0 bases and J lost 4, with 32 bases in between. In germline, CDR1 is SGHDN, CDR2 FVKESK. This CDR3 region has 22 residues. CDR3 nucleotide sequence: TGTGCCAGCAGCCAAGAAACCCGACAGATCTTCGCCTCGTGGTCGCCACCAGATACGCAGTATTTT. This gives the protein CASSQETRQIFASWSPPDTQYF.

The chain combines TRBV5-5 with TRBJ2-1; 7 bases map to TRBD2. The germline gives CDR1 SGHKS, CDR2 YYEKEE (reference sequence). The ends lost 3 bases at V and 5 bases at J; junction bases unmatched: 5. CDR3 length: 14 residues. This CDR3 reads CASSSGGINNEQFF. CDR3 nucleotides: TGTGCCAGCAGCTCGGGGGGAATCAACAATGAGCAGTTCTTC.

This rearrangement joins TRBV20-1 to TRBJ2-1; 14 nucleotides line up with TRBD2. Looked up from germline, CDR1 is DFQATT and CDR2 is SNEGSKA (reference sequence). This CDR3 comprises 20 residues. Trimming cost V 2 bases and J 0 bases; bases outside gene matches: 12. The CDR3 DNA reads TGCAGTGCTAGACCTATCTGGACTAGCGGGGGGCTCAGCTCCTACAATGAGCAGTTCTTC. Translation: CSARPIWTSGGLSSYNEQFF.

This clonotype was observed a handful of times. The V call is TRBV11-2, the J call TRBJ2-7; a possible D gene is TRBD2 (5 bases). CDR1 is SGHAT, CDR2 FQNNGV, per germline. The CDR3 is 17 amino acids. V shed 7 bases and J shed 0 bases, with 22 bases lying between them. The CDR3 is CASTSGGGPLSSYEQYF. CDR3 nucleotides: TGTGCCAGCACCTCGGGTGGCGGGCCCCTGAGCTCCTACGAGCAGTACTTC.

A few counts support this clonotype. The rearrangement joins TRBV7-2 to TRBJ2-7, with 8 positions matching TRBD2. The CDR3 contains 15 residues. Germline CDR1 reads SGHTA; CDR2 reads FQGNSA. V lost 0 bases to trimming and J lost 3 bases; unmatched junction nucleotides: 4. CDR3 nucleotides: TGTGCCAGCAGCTTAGCTAGCGGGATTCTCTACGAGCAGTACTTC. It yields the protein CASSLASGILYEQYF.

This chain links TRBV5-1 with TRBJ1-5, with D tentatively TRBD1 (6 bases). CDR1 is SGHRS and CDR2 is YFSETQ in the germline V gene. V lost 4 bases and J lost 6, with 11 bases in between. The CDR3 consists of 13 residues. The CDR3 DNA sequence: TGCGCCAGCAGCCAAACAGGGAGTCAGCCCCAGCATTTT. Translating it yields CASSQTGSQPQHF.

This clonotype has just a few counts. The chain joins TRBV7-9 to TRBJ2-5; a weak D match, TRBD2 (6 bases). Germline CDR1 reads SEHNR; CDR2 reads FQNEAQ (reference sequence). This CDR3 region has 13 residues. The V end was cut by 10 bases, the J end by 2 bases, with 14 bases between. CDR3 in DNA: TGTGCCACCCAGGCGGGGCAGCAAGAGACCCAGTACTTC. Translating gives CATQAGQQETQYF.

This clonotype occurred a few times. The chain employs TRBV5-1 and TRBJ2-7; D could derive from TRBD1 or TRBD2 (5 bases each). Per the germline V gene, CDR1 is SGHRS and CDR2 is YFSETQ. The CDR3 totals 16 residues. V lost 0 bases, J lost 7 bases, and 20 bases lay in between. The CDR3 spells CASSLEYRGAPAEQYF. The CDR3 nucleotides read TGCGCCAGCAGCTTGGAGTATAGGGGAGCCCCTGCTGAGCAGTACTTC.

This clonotype was seen a handful of times. V usage is TRBV10-3 and J usage is TRBJ2-7, with TRBD1 identical over 9 bases. The CDR3 length is 13 residues. Germline CDR1 reads ENHRY; CDR2 reads SYGVKD. Unmatched junction bases numbered 8, after V lost 8 bases and J lost 6 bases. CDR3 nucleotides: TGTGCCATCCGACTGACAGGGGGTGGCGAGCAGTACTTC. Protein sequence: CAIRLTGGGEQYF.

The chain is built from TRBV2 and TRBJ2-3; tentatively, D is TRBD1 (6 bases). Germline CDR1 and CDR2: SNHLY and FYNNEI. The CDR3 totals 15 residues. V lost 2 bases and J lost 5, with 14 bases in between. CDR3 in amino acids: CASSESGTLRDTQYF. CDR3 DNA: TGTGCCAGCAGTGAAAGTGGGACACTAAGAGATACGCAGTATTTT. Complete variable domain (other parts from reference TRBV2 and TRBJ2-3): EPEVTQTPSHQVTQMGQEVILRCVPISNHLYFYWYRQILGQKVEFLVSFYNNEISEKSEIFDDQFSVERPDGSNFTLKIRSTKLEDSAMYFCASSESGTLRDTQYFGPGTRLTVL.

There are many counts of this clonotype. V usage is TRBV28 and J usage is TRBJ1-5, with D tentatively TRBD1 (5 bases). Germline assignment: CDR1 MDHEN and CDR2 SYDVKM. The CDR3 spans 15 residues. V dropped 2 bases and J dropped 1 base, with 9 bases sitting between them. CDR3 sequence: CASSLIGGSNQPQHF. Written as DNA, the CDR3 is TGTGCCAGCAGTTTAATCGGGGGAAGCAATCAGCCCCAGCATTTT.

CDR3 residues: CASSLVSGTSGYNEQFF. CDR3 bases: TGCGCCAGCAGCTTGGTATCCGGGACTAGCGGATACAATGAGCAGTTCTTC. This chain connects TRBV5-1 to TRBJ2-1; TRBD2 agrees at 11 bases. The J segment lost 4 bases and the V segment lost 0 bases, leaving 6 bases of the junction unmatched. Looked up from germline, CDR1 is SGHRS and CDR2 is YFSETQ. The CDR3 has 17 amino acids.

This clonotype occurred a few times. The V gene is TRBV20-1, the J gene TRBJ2-1, with D possibly TRBD1 on 6 matching bases. Germline loops: CDR1 DFQATT, CDR2 SNEGSKA (reference sequence). Trimming removed 6 bases at V and 12 bases at J, with 18 bases between. This CDR3 is built from 12 residues. The CDR3 region has the DNA TGCAGTGCCCGGGGACAAACCCAGGGGCAGTTCTTC. Encoded protein: CSARGQTQGQFF.

The chain links TRBV20-1 to TRBJ1-2; a possible D gene is TRBD1 (5 bases). Germline V gene sequence: CDR1 DFQATT, CDR2 SNEGSKA (reference sequence). The CDR3 length is 13 residues. V lost 3 bases to trimming and J lost 1 base, with 9 bases between them. This chain's CDR3 is CSASRQLNYGYTF. In DNA form, the CDR3 reads TGCAGTGCTAGTCGACAGCTTAACTATGGCTACACCTTC.

The chain recombines TRBV7-8 with TRBJ2-7, with D unclear. The CDR3 spans 11 residues. Trimming took off 6 bases at V and 4 bases at J, with 7 bases between the two ends. CDR1 and CDR2 (germline): SGHVS, FQNEAQ. In DNA, the CDR3 is TGTGCCAGCAGTAGTCAATACGAGCAGTACGTC. This translates into CASSSQYEQYV.

In this sample, this clonotype turned up many times. This chain connects TRBV9 to TRBJ2-5, with TRBD1 identical over 7 bases. The germline V gene has CDR1 SGDLS and CDR2 YYNGEE. After removal of 4 bases from V and 1 base from J, the junction contained 7 bases not matched to a gene. CDR3 length: 15 amino acids. CDR3 nucleotides: TGTGCCAGCAGCCTCAGGCCAGGGGGCCAAGAGACCCAGTACTTC. Its protein is CASSLRPGGQETQYF.

This rearrangement joins TRBV3-1 to TRBJ1-3; TRBD1 might be the D (5 bases). The germline V gene encodes CDR1 LGHDT and CDR2 YNNKEL (reference sequence). This CDR3 is 16 amino acids long. The V gene lost 3 bases and the J gene lost 0 bases, with 12 bases spanning the gap. DNA of the CDR3: TGTGCCAGCAGCCAGGGGACCGGCTACTCTGGAAACACCATATATTTT. Protein: CASSQGTGYSGNTIYF. Supplemented by reference TRBV3-1 and TRBJ1-3, the full variable domain reads DTAVSQTPKYLVTQMGNDKSIKCEQNLGHDTMYWYKQDSKKFLKIMFSYNNKELIINETVPNRFSPKSPDKAHLNLHINSLELGDSAVYFCASSQGTGYSGNTIYFGEGSWLTVV.

The V call is TRBV10-3, the J call TRBJ2-7; maybe TRBD1 (5 bases). The CDR3 length is 11 residues. CDR1 is ENHRY and CDR2 is SYGVKD in the germline V gene. V was clipped by 4 bases and J by 4 bases, with 5 bases between them. CDR3 DNA sequence: TGTGCCATCAGTGCAGGGTACGAGCAGTACGTC. Protein sequence: CAISAGYEQYV.